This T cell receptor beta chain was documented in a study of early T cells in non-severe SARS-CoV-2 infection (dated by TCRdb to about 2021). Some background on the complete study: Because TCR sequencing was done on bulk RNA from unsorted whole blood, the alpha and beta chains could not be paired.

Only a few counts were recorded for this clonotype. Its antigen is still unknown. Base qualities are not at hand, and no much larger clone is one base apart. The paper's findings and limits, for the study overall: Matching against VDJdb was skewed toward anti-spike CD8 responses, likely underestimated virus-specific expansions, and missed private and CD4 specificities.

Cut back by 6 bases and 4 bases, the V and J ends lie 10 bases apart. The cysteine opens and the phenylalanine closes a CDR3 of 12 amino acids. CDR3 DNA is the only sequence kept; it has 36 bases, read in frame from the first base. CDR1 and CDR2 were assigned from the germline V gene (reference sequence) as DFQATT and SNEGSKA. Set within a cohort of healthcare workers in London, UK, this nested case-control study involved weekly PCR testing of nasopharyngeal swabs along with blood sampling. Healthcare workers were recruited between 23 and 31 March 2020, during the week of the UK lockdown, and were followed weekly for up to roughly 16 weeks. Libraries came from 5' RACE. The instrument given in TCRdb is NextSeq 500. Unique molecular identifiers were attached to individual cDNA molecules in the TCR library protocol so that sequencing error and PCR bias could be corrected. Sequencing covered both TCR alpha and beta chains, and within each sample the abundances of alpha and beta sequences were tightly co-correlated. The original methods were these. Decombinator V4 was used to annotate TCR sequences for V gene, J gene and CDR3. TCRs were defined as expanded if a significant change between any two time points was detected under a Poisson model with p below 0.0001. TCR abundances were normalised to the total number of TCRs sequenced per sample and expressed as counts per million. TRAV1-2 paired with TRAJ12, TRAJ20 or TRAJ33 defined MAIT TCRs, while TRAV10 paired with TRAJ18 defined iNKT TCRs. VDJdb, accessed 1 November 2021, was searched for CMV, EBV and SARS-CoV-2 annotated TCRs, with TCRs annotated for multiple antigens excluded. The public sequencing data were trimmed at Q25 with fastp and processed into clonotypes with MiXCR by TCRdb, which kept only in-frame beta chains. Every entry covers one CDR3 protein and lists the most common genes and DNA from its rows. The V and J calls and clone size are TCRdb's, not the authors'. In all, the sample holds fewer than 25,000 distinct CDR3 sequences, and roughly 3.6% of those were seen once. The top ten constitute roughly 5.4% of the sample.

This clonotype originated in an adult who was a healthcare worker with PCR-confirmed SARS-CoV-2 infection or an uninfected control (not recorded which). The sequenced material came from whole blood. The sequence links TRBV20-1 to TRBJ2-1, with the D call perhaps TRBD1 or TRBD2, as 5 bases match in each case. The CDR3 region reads CSARDQYNEQFF. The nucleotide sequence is TGCAGTGCCCGGGACCAGTACAATGAGCAGTTCTTC.